Listed below are T cell receptor beta chains from one sample, sequenced in a study of cytomegalovirus exposure and HLA in healthy donors. The protocol was immunoSEQ multiplex PCR, while the TCRdb copy is restricted to in-frame clones and leaves out a portion. The table records about 190,000 clones, approximately 80% of them present only once. Material for sequencing was PBMCs. These receptors came from a woman between 50 and 59 years old in good health and CMV-seropositive. CDR3s include the opening cysteine and the closing phenylalanine or tryptophan. D genes are given only for firm matches. Only part of the rows carry a size: once, few, many, or a class if the clone is expanded.

v_gene: TRBV6-5
abundance: once
j_gene: TRBJ2-7
d_gene: .
CDR3nt: TGTGCCAGCAGTTACTCGAATAGCGGACAAAGGGGGCAGTACTTC
CDR3aa: CASSYSNSGQRGQYF

v_gene: TRBV7-9
abundance: .
j_gene: TRBJ1-1
d_gene: .
CDR3nt: TGTGCCAGCAGCTTAATACTTGGAGGACTGCTGAACACTGAAGCTTTCTTT
CDR3aa: CASSLILGGLLNTEAFF

v_gene: TRBV7-9
abundance: .
j_gene: TRBJ2-7
d_gene: TRBD2
CDR3nt: TGTGCCAGCAGCCCGCTTCGGGCGGGGGGGCGAGCATCCGAGCAGTACTTC
CDR3aa: CASSPLRAGGRASEQYF

v_gene: TRBV11-3
abundance: .
j_gene: TRBJ2-6
d_gene: TRBD1
CDR3nt: TGTGCCAGCAGCCCTAGGGGGACAGGGGGACGTGGGGCCAACGTCCTGACTTTC
CDR3aa: CASSPRGTGGRGANVLTF

v_gene: TRBV6-5
abundance: .
j_gene: TRBJ2-5
d_gene: TRBD1
CDR3nt: TGTGCCAGCAGTGTGACAGGGGGCCTCCAAGAGACCCAGTACTTC
CDR3aa: CASSVTGGLQETQYF

v_gene: TRBV6-5
abundance: .
j_gene: TRBJ1-2
d_gene: TRBD1
CDR3nt: TGTGCCACCCTTAAGGGACAGGGATACACCTTC
CDR3aa: CATLKGQGYTF

v_gene: TRBV21-1
abundance: .
j_gene: TRBJ2-7
d_gene: .
CDR3nt: TGTGCCAGCATCCCGGGATGGGAGGACCGAACCTACGAGCAGTACTTC
CDR3aa: CASIPGWEDRTYEQYF

v_gene: TRBV28
abundance: .
j_gene: TRBJ1-1
d_gene: TRBD1
CDR3nt: TGTGCCAGCAGTATCCGGACAGGGGGCACTGAAGCTTTCTTT
CDR3aa: CASSIRTGGTEAFF

v_gene: TRBV28
abundance: .
j_gene: TRBJ1-5
d_gene: TRBD1
CDR3nt: TGTGCCAGCGCCGGGACAGGGTCTCTACCCCAGCATTTT
CDR3aa: CASAGTGSLPQHF

v_gene: TRBV5-1
abundance: .
j_gene: TRBJ2-2
d_gene: TRBD1
CDR3nt: TGCGCCAGCAGCTTGGGACAGGGGGCAACCGGGGAGCTGTTTTTT
CDR3aa: CASSLGQGATGELFF

v_gene: TRBV29-1
abundance: once
j_gene: TRBJ2-7
d_gene: TRBD1
CDR3nt: TGCAGCGTTGACTCGAAGGACAGGGGGCGCGATGGCTACGAGCAGTACTTC
CDR3aa: CSVDSKDRGRDGYEQYF

v_gene: TRBV19
abundance: once
j_gene: TRBJ1-2
d_gene: TRBD1
CDR3nt: TGTGCCAGTCACAGGGGACCTATCTATGGCTACACCTTC
CDR3aa: CASHRGPIYGYTF

v_gene: TRBV7-3
abundance: .
j_gene: TRBJ2-5
d_gene: TRBD2
CDR3nt: TGTGCCAGCAGCTCTCTAGCGGGGGGACCCACAGAGACCCAGTACTTC
CDR3aa: CASSSLAGGPTETQYF

v_gene: TRBV9
abundance: .
j_gene: TRBJ2-3
d_gene: TRBD2
CDR3nt: TGTGCCAGCAGCGCAACTAGCGGGGGGCCCCTAAATAAAAACACAGATACGCAGTATTTT
CDR3aa: CASSATSGGPLNKNTDTQYF

v_gene: TRBV9
abundance: .
j_gene: TRBJ1-1
d_gene: .
CDR3nt: TGTGCCAGCAGCGTAGGGGCCCTACAGAGAGAGAACACTGAAGCTTTCTTT
CDR3aa: CASSVGALQRENTEAFF

v_gene: TRBV9
abundance: once
j_gene: TRBJ2-3
d_gene: .
CDR3nt: TGTGCCAGCAGCGTAGGGCGGGTAGCAGATACGCAGTATTTT
CDR3aa: CASSVGRVADTQYF

v_gene: TRBV4-1
abundance: .
j_gene: TRBJ1-6
d_gene: TRBD1
CDR3nt: TGCGCCAGCAGCTCAACAGGGGCTTATAATTCACCCCTCCACTTT
CDR3aa: CASSSTGAYNSPLHF

v_gene: TRBV9
abundance: .
j_gene: TRBJ2-7
d_gene: .
CDR3nt: TGTGCCAGCAGCGTAGCTGGGCACTCCTACGAGCAGTACTTC
CDR3aa: CASSVAGHSYEQYF

v_gene: TRBV5-4
abundance: .
j_gene: TRBJ2-3
d_gene: .
CDR3nt: TGTGCCAGCAGTTCTGACTTTATAGGGGGAACAGATACGCAGTATTTT
CDR3aa: CASSSDFIGGTDTQYF

v_gene: TRBV5-1
abundance: .
j_gene: TRBJ1-1
d_gene: .
CDR3nt: TGCGCCAGCAGCCCATCAGGAGGTAACACTGAAGCTTTCTTT
CDR3aa: CASSPSGGNTEAFF

v_gene: TRBV29-1
abundance: .
j_gene: TRBJ2-1
d_gene: TRBD1
CDR3nt: TGCAGCGTCGACAGGGACAGGTCCTACAATGAGCAGTTCTTC
CDR3aa: CSVDRDRSYNEQFF

v_gene: TRBV7-9
abundance: .
j_gene: TRBJ2-7
d_gene: TRBD1
CDR3nt: TGTGCCAGCAGCGTACCGGGACAGACCTACGAGCAGTACTTC
CDR3aa: CASSVPGQTYEQYF

v_gene: TRBV6-1
abundance: .
j_gene: TRBJ1-2
d_gene: TRBD1
CDR3nt: TGTGCCAGCAGTTCGGGACAGTACATCGGGGGCTACACCTTC
CDR3aa: CASSSGQYIGGYTF

v_gene: TRBV27
abundance: .
j_gene: TRBJ2-5
d_gene: .
CDR3nt: TGTGCCAGCAGAACTACCACAGGGACCCTCCAAGAGACCCAGTACTTC
CDR3aa: CASRTTTGTLQETQYF

v_gene: TRBV5-1
abundance: .
j_gene: TRBJ2-7
d_gene: TRBD1
CDR3nt: TGCGCCAGTAGGGGTGACAGGGGGATAACCTACGAGCAGTACTTC
CDR3aa: CASRGDRGITYEQYF

v_gene: TRBV7-3
abundance: .
j_gene: TRBJ1-1
d_gene: .
CDR3nt: TGTGCCAGCAGCTCCACAGTTGAAATGAACACTGAAGCTTTCTTT
CDR3aa: CASSSTVEMNTEAFF

v_gene: TRBV4-3
abundance: .
j_gene: TRBJ2-7
d_gene: TRBD2
CDR3nt: TGCGCCAGCAGCCAAGATCGGGAGGGGGCCTACGAGCAGTACTTC
CDR3aa: CASSQDREGAYEQYF

v_gene: TRBV19
abundance: .
j_gene: TRBJ2-7
d_gene: TRBD1
CDR3nt: TGTGCCAGTAGTAGAGGGACAGGGCGGGACGAGCAGTACTTC
CDR3aa: CASSRGTGRDEQYF

v_gene: TRBV18
abundance: .
j_gene: TRBJ2-2
d_gene: TRBD1
CDR3nt: TGTGCCAGCTCACCACCGCAAAGGGGGCCCACCGGGGAGCTGTTTTTT
CDR3aa: CASSPPQRGPTGELFF

v_gene: TRBV7-9
abundance: .
j_gene: TRBJ2-1
d_gene: TRBD2
CDR3nt: TGTGCCAGCAGCGCAACTAGCGGGGACTTATACAATGAGCAGTTCTTC
CDR3aa: CASSATSGDLYNEQFF

v_gene: TRBV5-5
abundance: .
j_gene: TRBJ2-1
d_gene: .
CDR3nt: TGTGCCAGCAGCTTGAGGCTAGAATTATCGGGAGAGCAGTTCTTC
CDR3aa: CASSLRLELSGEQFF

v_gene: TRBV7-8
abundance: .
j_gene: TRBJ2-3
d_gene: TRBD2
CDR3nt: TGTGCCAGCAGCTTTGGGACTAGCGGGGGCTCCGAGTATTTT
CDR3aa: CASSFGTSGGSEYF

v_gene: TRBV5-6
abundance: .
j_gene: TRBJ2-7
d_gene: TRBD1
CDR3nt: TGTGCCAGCAGCTTCGGGACAGGAGCCTACGAGCAGTACTTC
CDR3aa: CASSFGTGAYEQYF

v_gene: TRBV29-1
abundance: .
j_gene: TRBJ2-2
d_gene: TRBD1
CDR3nt: TGCAGCGTTCAGGACAGGTCCGGCGGGGAGCTGTTTTTT
CDR3aa: CSVQDRSGGELFF

v_gene: TRBV28
abundance: .
j_gene: TRBJ1-2
d_gene: TRBD1
CDR3nt: TGTGCCAGCAGTTTCGGGACAGGGGATGGCTACACCTTC
CDR3aa: CASSFGTGDGYTF

v_gene: TRBV5-6
abundance: .
j_gene: TRBJ1-1
d_gene: TRBD1
CDR3nt: TGTGCCAGCGGCCAGGGGGCGCGGGGCACTGAAGCTTTCTTT
CDR3aa: CASGQGARGTEAFF

v_gene: TRBV5-1
abundance: few
j_gene: TRBJ1-6
d_gene: .
CDR3nt: TGCGCCAGCAGCTTGGGGGGCTATTCACCCCTCCACTTT
CDR3aa: CASSLGGYSPLHF

v_gene: TRBV27
abundance: .
j_gene: TRBJ1-5
d_gene: .
CDR3nt: TGTGCCAGCAGTCTATCGGGCAATCATCAGCCCCAGCATTTT
CDR3aa: CASSLSGNHQPQHF

v_gene: TRBV30
abundance: many
j_gene: TRBJ1-4
d_gene: TRBD1
CDR3nt: TGTGCCTGGAATATGGGACAGGGTCAAGAAAAACTGTTTTTT
CDR3aa: CAWNMGQGQEKLFF

v_gene: TRBV6-1
abundance: .
j_gene: TRBJ2-5
d_gene: TRBD1
CDR3nt: TGTGCCAGCAGTTTTTCCAGGGGGCTCGGGACCCAGTACTTC
CDR3aa: CASSFSRGLGTQYF

v_gene: TRBV7-6
abundance: once
j_gene: TRBJ2-7
d_gene: TRBD1
CDR3nt: TGTGCCAGCAGCCCGGGACAGGGTATAGGGAGCTCCTACGAGCAGTACTTC
CDR3aa: CASSPGQGIGSSYEQYF

v_gene: TRBV14
abundance: .
j_gene: TRBJ1-1
d_gene: TRBD1
CDR3nt: TGTGCCAGCAGCCGAAACAGGGGTGCTGAAGCTTTCTTT
CDR3aa: CASSRNRGAEAFF

v_gene: TRBV5-1
abundance: .
j_gene: TRBJ1-3
d_gene: .
CDR3nt: TGCGCCAGCAGCCCGGAAGGGGATTCTGGAAACACCATATATTTT
CDR3aa: CASSPEGDSGNTIYF

v_gene: TRBV4-1
abundance: .
j_gene: TRBJ2-5
d_gene: TRBD1
CDR3nt: TGCGCCAGCAGCCAGCGACAGGGTGGAGAGACCCAGTACTTC
CDR3aa: CASSQRQGGETQYF

v_gene: TRBV28
abundance: .
j_gene: TRBJ2-3
d_gene: TRBD2
CDR3nt: TGTGCCAGCAGCTCCTTGGGTGAGCGGGGGGGCGTCACAGATACGCAGTATTTT
CDR3aa: CASSSLGERGGVTDTQYF

v_gene: TRBV5-6
abundance: .
j_gene: TRBJ2-7
d_gene: .
CDR3nt: TGTGCCAGCAGCTTGGGACAGGGGAGGGGCGAGCAGTACTTC
CDR3aa: CASSLGQGRGEQYF

v_gene: TRBV7-3
abundance: .
j_gene: TRBJ2-7
d_gene: .
CDR3nt: TGTGCCAGCAGCTTGGAGGGGGGGGCCGACTACGAGCAGTACTTC
CDR3aa: CASSLEGGADYEQYF

v_gene: TRBV27
abundance: .
j_gene: TRBJ2-7
d_gene: .
CDR3nt: TGTGCCAGCAGTTTCCCGGGGGAGAAGCAGTACTTC
CDR3aa: CASSFPGEKQYF

v_gene: TRBV5-4
abundance: .
j_gene: TRBJ1-4
d_gene: .
CDR3nt: TGTGCCAGCAGCTTAGATGGGAGAGGTGAAAAACTGTTTTTT
CDR3aa: CASSLDGRGEKLFF

v_gene: TRBV30
abundance: .
j_gene: TRBJ1-3
d_gene: .
CDR3nt: TGTGCCTGGAGTTACGGGTCTGGAAACACCATATATTTT
CDR3aa: CAWSYGSGNTIYF

v_gene: TRBV5-1
abundance: .
j_gene: TRBJ2-3
d_gene: .
CDR3nt: TGCGCCAGCAGCCAGGACAATAGTCTCACAGATACGCAGTATTTT
CDR3aa: CASSQDNSLTDTQYF

v_gene: TRBV2
abundance: .
j_gene: TRBJ1-5
d_gene: .
CDR3nt: TGTGCCAGCAGTGACCTCCCGTATAGCAATCAGCCCCAGCATTTT
CDR3aa: CASSDLPYSNQPQHF

v_gene: TRBV12-5
abundance: once
j_gene: TRBJ2-2
d_gene: .
CDR3nt: TGTGCTAGTGGCCCTAGGGCCAGGGGCACCGGGGAGCTGTTTTTT
CDR3aa: CASGPRARGTGELFF

v_gene: TRBV10-2
abundance: few
j_gene: TRBJ1-5
d_gene: .
CDR3nt: TGCGCCAGCAGTTTGGACAGTAGCAATCAGCCCCAGCATTTT
CDR3aa: CASSLDSSNQPQHF

v_gene: TRBV6-1
abundance: .
j_gene: TRBJ1-2
d_gene: TRBD1
CDR3nt: TGTGCCAGCAGCGGACAGGGGGCGCGTGGCTACACTTTC
CDR3aa: CASSGQGARGYTF

v_gene: TRBV27
abundance: .
j_gene: TRBJ2-7
d_gene: TRBD2
CDR3nt: TGTGCCAGCACCCCGGCGGCAGCGGGGGGCAACGAGCAGTACTTC
CDR3aa: CASTPAAAGGNEQYF

v_gene: TRBV6-5
abundance: .
j_gene: TRBJ1-1
d_gene: TRBD1
CDR3nt: TGTGCCAGCAGTTCACAGGGGGCGCTGGGCACTGAAGCTTTCTTT
CDR3aa: CASSSQGALGTEAFF

v_gene: TRBV28
abundance: .
j_gene: TRBJ2-5
d_gene: TRBD1
CDR3nt: TGTGCCAGCAGCCGACAGGGGGCCGAGACCCAGTACTTC
CDR3aa: CASSRQGAETQYF